Listed here are 28 T cell receptor beta chains from one sample, sequenced in a study of T cell responses to AZD1222 COVID-19 vaccine. TCRdb's copy holds only in-frame clones and misses some; the assay was immunoSEQ multiplex PCR. The sample has 100,000 to 150,000 clones, more than 70% seen once. Sample: peripheral blood, taken on day 0 of AZD1222 vaccination. These receptors came from an adult in good health.

This clone appeared once. This rearrangement joins TRBV7-2 to TRBJ2-1, with 16 bases aligning to TRBD2. CDR1 and CDR2 from the germline V gene are SGHTA and FQGNSA. CDR3 length: 18 residues. The V and J ends lost 4 bases and 5 bases, in that order; junction bases with no gene match: 8. The CDR3 DNA follows: TGTGCCAGCAGCTCGGGGACTAGCGGGAGGGTCGTCCACAATGAGCAGTTCTTC. This translates into CASSSGTSGRVVHNEQFF.

The genes are TRBV5-1 and TRBJ2-7; D remains ambiguous. The CDR3 runs to 14 residues. Trimming shortened V by 0 bases and J by 2 bases, and 9 bases separated the two germline ends. Germline V gene data show CDR1 as SGHRS and CDR2 as YFSETQ. CDR3 DNA sequence: TGCGCCAGCAGCTTGGGAACTGGCCCCTACGAGCAGTACTTC. Its translation is CASSLGTGPYEQYF.

The J gene is TRBJ1-2, the V gene TRBV18; 10 bases line up with TRBD1. Germline assignment: CDR1 KGHSH and CDR2 LQKENI. The CDR3 runs 13 residues. After removal of 2 bases from V and 8 bases from J, the junction contained 2 bases not matched to a gene. The DNA for the CDR3 is TGTGCCAGCTCACCAGACAGGGGGCAAGGCTACACCTTC. Translation: CASSPDRGQGYTF.

The genes are TRBV18 and TRBJ2-3; no definite D call. The CDR3 totals 15 residues. Germline V gene sequence: CDR1 KGHSH, CDR2 LQKENI. V was clipped by 3 bases and J by 2 bases, with 12 bases between them. The CDR3 DNA is TGTGCCAGCTCACCCTCTATAAGGGACACAGATACGCAGTATTTT. It yields the protein CASSPSIRDTDTQYF. Full variable domain (rest looked up from reference TRBV18 and TRBJ2-3): NAGVMQNPRHLVRRRGQEARLRCSPMKGHSHVYWYRQLPEEGLKFMVYLQKENIIDESGMPKERFSAEFPKEGPSILRIQQVVRGDSAAYFCASSPSIRDTDTQYFGPGTRLTVL.

This chain joins TRBV4-2 and TRBJ2-7; a weak D match, TRBD2 (7 bases). V dropped 2 bases and J dropped 0 bases, with 20 bases sitting between them. Germline V gives CDR1 LGHNA, CDR2 YNFKEQ. The CDR3 covers 18 residues. In nucleotides, the CDR3 is TGTGCCAGCAGCCAATTTTTGGGGGGGCAGGGGAACTCCTACGAGCAGTACTTC. Its protein product is CASSQFLGGQGNSYEQYF.

This chain links TRBV9 with TRBJ2-3; TRBD2 agrees at 9 bases. Germline CDR1 SGDLS, CDR2 YYNGEE. The CDR3 has 16 residues. V lost 0 bases to trimming and J lost 2 bases; unmatched junction nucleotides: 4. The CDR3, as DNA: TGTGCCAGCAGCGTAGAAGCGGGGGGACTCACAGATACGCAGTATTTT. This sequence encodes CASSVEAGGLTDTQYF.

This clone was counted once. The chain recombines TRBV5-6 with TRBJ1-5; tentatively, D is TRBD1 (6 bases). The V gene's germline CDR1 is SGHDT and CDR2 YYEEEE. CDR3 size: 16 residues. V was trimmed by 4 bases and J by 3 bases, leaving 17 bases between them. CDR3 nucleotides: TGTGCCAGCAGCGTACGGGGTAGGGGGGCCAATCAGCCCCAGCATTTT. Translation gives CASSVRGRGANQPQHF.

The chain combines TRBV5-4 with TRBJ2-7, with a possible D match to TRBD2 (5 bases). CDR1 is SGHNT, CDR2 YYREEE, per germline (reference sequence). The CDR3 runs 13 residues. V was cut by 0 bases and J by 7 bases, with 11 bases left in between. The CDR3 DNA is TGTGCCAGCAGCTTGGGTCCCCCGGGGGAGCAGTACTTC. Protein product: CASSLGPPGEQYF.

The J gene is TRBJ1-1, the V gene TRBV9; 10 bases match TRBD1. The CDR3 totals 15 residues. Trimming took 4 bases from V and 6 from J; bases not matched to a gene: 9. Germline CDR1 SGDLS, CDR2 YYNGEE. As DNA, the CDR3 is TGTGCCAGCAGCCCTGGGGGACAGGGGACCTCTGAAGCTTTCTTT. As protein: CASSPGGQGTSEAFF.

The rearrangement uses TRBV30 and TRBJ1-1; 8 positions match TRBD1. The CDR3 runs to 15 residues. Germline-derived CDR1 and CDR2 are GTSNPN and SVGIG (reference sequence). Losses at the gene ends were 8 bases for V and 1 base for J; bases not matched to a gene: 12. The CDR3 DNA reads as TGTGCCGGAGAAACGACAGGGGCGGGGAACACTGAAGCTTTCTTT. It codes for CAGETTGAGNTEAFF.

This chain joins TRBV5-3 and TRBJ1-2; a possible D gene is TRBD1 (6 bases). TRBV5-3 is reported as an ORF; its role is uncertain. This CDR3 has 14 amino acids. With 4 bases removed from V and 4 bases from J, the gap between germline ends came to 14 bases. The CDR3 DNA follows: TGTGCCAGAAGCCGTTCGGGGGGCGGCTATGGCTACACCTTC. This gives the protein CARSRSGGGYGYTF.

This clone has more than one count but fewer than ten. CDR3 region: CASSSLIGGIGETQYF. CDR3 sequence (DNA): TGCGCCAGCAGCTCACTTATAGGGGGCATCGGAGAGACCCAGTACTTC. The rearrangement uses TRBV5-1 and TRBJ2-5, with 7 positions matching TRBD1. The V gene's germline CDR1 is SGHRS and CDR2 YFSETQ. The CDR3 is made up of 16 amino acids. V was clipped by 3 bases and J by 4 bases; unmatched bases: 12.

The chain carries TRBV19 and TRBJ2-2; 7 nucleotides match TRBD2. Germline loops: CDR1 LNHDA, CDR2 SQIVND (reference sequence). This CDR3 spans 17 amino acids. J lost 1 base, V lost 3 bases, and 8 bases had no gene match. CDR3 nucleotides: TGTGCCAGTAGTATGAGTGGGGGAGGGAGGAACACCGGGGAGCTGTTTTTT. Residues: CASSMSGGGRNTGELFF.

V is TRBV5-4 and J is TRBJ2-2; TRBD1 or TRBD2 may be the D gene (5 bases each). This CDR3 comprises 15 residues. Deletions cut 5 bases from V and 3 bases from J, with 14 bases between. Germline lookup yields CDR1 SGHNT and CDR2 YYREEE (reference sequence). The CDR3 bases are TGTGCCAGCAGTCCCGGGACCTGGGACACCGGGGAGCTGTTTTTT. This translates into CASSPGTWDTGELFF.

This clone was seen more than once but under ten times. The chain employs TRBV2 and TRBJ1-1; 7 bases are shared with TRBD1. The junction had 3 bases not matched to a gene; V was cut back by 1 base and J by 1 base. The CDR3 has 15 amino acids. The germline V gene encodes CDR1 SNHLY and CDR2 FYNNEI. The CDR3 spells CASSEVRGPNTEAFF. CDR3 nucleotide sequence: TGTGCCAGCAGTGAAGTTAGGGGGCCGAACACTGAAGCTTTCTTT.

The rearrangement joins TRBV7-2 to TRBJ1-3; no firm D call. The V gene lost 1 base and the J gene lost 4 bases, with 20 bases spanning the gap. Germline V CDR1 and CDR2: SGHTA, FQGNSA. This CDR3 has 18 residues. Here the CDR3 reads CASSLVLGMSASGNTIYF. CDR3 bases: TGTGCCAGCAGCTTAGTACTCGGGATGAGTGCGAGCGGAAACACCATATATTTT.

This sequence joins TRBV6-2 or TRBV6-3 and TRBJ2-3; D not resolved. This CDR3 has 12 amino acids. V was clipped by 3 bases and J by 5 bases, with 6 bases between them. Germline V gene sequence: CDR1 MNHEY, CDR2 SVGEGT. This CDR3 reads CASSYWVDTQYF. As DNA, the CDR3 is TGTGCCAGCAGTTATTGGGTAGATACGCAGTATTTT.

The rearrangement joins TRBV4-3 to TRBJ2-7; 10 bases are shared with TRBD1. CDR3 length equals 16 residues. In germline, CDR1 is LGHNA, CDR2 YSLEER. Trimming removed 4 bases from V and 0 bases from J; junction bases left unmatched: 6. The CDR3 sequence is CASSRDRGLLSYEQYF. The CDR3, as DNA: TGCGCCAGCAGCCGGGACAGGGGCCTTCTCTCCTACGAGCAGTACTTC.

The V gene is TRBV4-1, the J gene TRBJ1-2; D gene unclear. The CDR3 has 13 amino acids. Germline CDR1 and CDR2: MGHRA and YSYEKL. The V and J ends lost 3 bases and 6 bases respectively, with 11 bases between them. CDR3 loop: CASSHWGEDGYTF. The CDR3 DNA is TGCGCCAGCAGCCACTGGGGAGAGGATGGCTACACCTTC.

The rearrangement uses TRBV3-1 (or the pseudogene TRBV3-2) and TRBJ1-1, with D uncertain. From germline, CDR1 is LGHDT and CDR2 YNNKEL (reference sequence). Trimming left V 4 bases short and J 2 bases short, with 8 bases between. The CDR3 runs 13 residues. CDR3: CASSPPHNTEAFF. As DNA, the CDR3 is TGTGCCAGCAGCCCACCCCATAACACTGAAGCTTTCTTT.

V gene TRBV28 combines with J gene TRBJ2-1, with 11 bases that match TRBD2. The CDR3 sequence is 16 residues long. J was trimmed by 3 bases and V by 6 bases; bases with no gene match: 7. Germline CDR1 MDHEN, CDR2 SYDVKM. CDR3 DNA: TGTGCCAGCAGAGCTAGCGGGAGGACTCACTACAATGAGCAGTTCTTC. Protein: CASRASGRTHYNEQFF.

The chain recombines TRBV5-4 with TRBJ2-4; 7 positions agree with TRBD1. V was clipped by 3 bases and J by 6 bases; unmatched bases: 3. The germline CDR1 and CDR2 sequences are SGHNT and YYREEE (reference sequence). This CDR3 spans 13 amino acids. The CDR3 DNA is TGTGCCAGCAGCTCGGGACAGATAAACATTCAGTACTTC. As protein: CASSSGQINIQYF.

V is TRBV19 and J is TRBJ2-7; 11 positions agree with TRBD1. CDR3 length: 18 residues. Per germline, CDR1 LNHDA and CDR2 SQIVND (reference sequence). Trimming cost V 5 bases and J 0 bases; bases outside gene matches: 12. DNA of the CDR3: TGTGCCAGTAGTCAAAGGGACAGGGGGAAGGTGGCCTCCTACGAGCAGTACTTC. This sequence encodes CASSQRDRGKVASYEQYF.

V gene TRBV23-1 combines with J gene TRBJ1-2; D may be TRBD1 (5 bases). TRBV23-1 is an ORF for which the function is uncertain. The V end lost 3 bases, the J end lost 4 bases, and 15 bases lay between the germline ends. This CDR3 contains 15 residues. For the CDR3, the DNA is TGCGCCAGCAGTCACTCGCGGGACGGCCCCTATGGCTACACCTTC. This codes for CASSHSRDGPYGYTF.

The V call is TRBV5-1, the J call TRBJ1-1; D is possibly TRBD1 (5 bases). Trimming removed 0 bases from V and 5 bases from J, with 14 bases in between. Germline-derived CDR1 and CDR2 are SGHRS and YFSETQ. The CDR3 length is 15 residues. The CDR3 DNA follows: TGCGCCAGCAGCTTGGCCGTGGGGGGACCTACTGAAGCTTTCTTT. Its translation is CASSLAVGGPTEAFF.

The chain uses TRBV13 and TRBJ1-1; D remains ambiguous. The CDR3 consists of 15 residues. The V end was cut by 0 bases, the J end by 0 bases, with 8 bases between. Germline-derived CDR1 and CDR2 are PRHDT and FYEKMQ (reference sequence). CDR3 region: CASSLGGVMNTEAFF. CDR3 in DNA: TGTGCCAGCAGCTTAGGTGGGGTGATGAACACTGAAGCTTTCTTT.

This chain connects TRBV10-3 to TRBJ1-5; D perhaps matches TRBD1 (6 bases). Germline lookup yields CDR1 ENHRY and CDR2 SYGVKD. The germline V and J ends were trimmed by 5 bases and 3 bases, with 14 bases remaining between them. This CDR3 comprises 15 residues. CDR3 nucleotide sequence: TGTGCCATCAGTCGGGACAATCGGTACAATCAGCCCCAGCATTTT. Protein: CAISRDNRYNQPQHF.

The V and J genes are TRBV6-5 and TRBJ1-1, with a weak D call TRBD1 (5 bases). CDR1 MNHEY and CDR2 SVGAGI come from the germline V gene. V lost 8 bases, J lost 4 bases, and 11 bases lay in between. This CDR3 is built from 12 residues. CDR3 coding DNA: TGTGCCAGCGTAGGGGTGGGCACTGAAGCTTTCTTT. Translation gives CASVGVGTEAFF.